These 11 T cell receptor beta chains share one sample of origin, sequenced in a study of blood T cell repertoires in COVID-19. The protocol was immunoSEQ multiplex PCR, while the TCRdb copy is restricted to in-frame clones and leaves out a portion. In the table there are under 350,000 clones, approximately 82% of which are singletons. Source material: peripheral blood. These TCRs come from a man aged 60 to 75 who had recovered from COVID-19.

The chain has TRBV7-9 and TRBJ1-2, with TRBD1 matching over 9 bases. Germline assignment: CDR1 SEHNR and CDR2 FQNEAQ (reference sequence). Trimming took 6 bases from V and 4 from J; bases not matched to a gene: 6. The length of the CDR3 is 14 residues. The CDR3 DNA reads TGTGCCAGCAGGGGACAGGGCCCACCCTATGGCTACACCTTC. Residues: CASRGQGPPYGYTF.

J is TRBJ1-4 and V is TRBV2, with 7 positions matching TRBD1. The CDR3 totals 15 residues. The ends lost 4 bases at V and 1 base at J; junction bases unmatched: 3. The germline CDR1 and CDR2 sequences are SNHLY and FYNNEI. CDR3 sequence reads: CASSARQGTNEKLFF. The CDR3, as DNA: TGTGCCAGCAGTGCCCGACAGGGAACTAATGAAAAACTGTTTTTT.

The chain carries TRBV19 and TRBJ2-5, with 9 bases aligning to TRBD1. The germline CDR1 and CDR2 sequences are LNHDA and SQIVND (reference sequence). CDR3 size: 14 residues. The J segment lost 4 bases and the V segment lost 4 bases, leaving 4 bases of the junction unmatched. CDR3 nucleotide sequence: TGTGCCAGTAGTACCACAGGGGGCGGAGAGACCCAGTACTTC. It translates to CASSTTGGGETQYF.

This chain uses TRBV5-1 with TRBJ2-2; 9 bases align to TRBD1. The CDR3 covers 17 residues. V shed 2 bases, J shed 5 bases, and the junction held 10 bases outside the gene matches. CDR1 and CDR2 from the germline V gene are SGHRS and YFSETQ. The DNA for the CDR3 is TGCGCCAGCAGCTTATTCGGGACAGGGAAAAAGACCGGGGAGCTGTTTTTT. As protein: CASSLFGTGKKTGELFF.

The chain has TRBV11-2 and TRBJ1-4, with a weak D call TRBD1 (5 bases). The CDR3 runs 13 residues. Per the germline V gene, CDR1 is SGHAT and CDR2 is FQNNGV. The germline V and J ends were trimmed by 2 bases and 13 bases, with 14 bases remaining between them. The CDR3 is CASSLTVRDRLFF. The DNA of the CDR3 is TGTGCCAGCAGCTTAACGGTCAGGGATAGACTGTTTTTT.

The J gene is TRBJ1-4, the V gene TRBV28; D uncertain. The V gene lost 3 bases and the J gene lost 0 bases, with 8 bases spanning the gap. The CDR3 has 15 amino acids. Germline V CDR1 and CDR2: MDHEN, SYDVKM. As DNA, the CDR3 is TGTGCCAGCAGTTTCGACGGAGCAACTAATGAAAAACTGTTTTTT. As protein: CASSFDGATNEKLFF.

The CDR3 coding sequence is TGTGCCAGCACCGGTGGACAGTCAGGTGGCTACACCTTC. This translates into CASTGGQSGGYTF. The chain has TRBV7-9 and TRBJ1-2; a possible D gene is TRBD1 (6 bases). Germline V gene sequence: CDR1 SEHNR, CDR2 FQNEAQ (reference sequence). Deletions cut 7 bases from V and 7 bases from J, with 16 bases between. The CDR3 sequence is 13 residues long.

V usage is TRBV11-3 and J usage is TRBJ2-3; 9 nucleotides agree with TRBD2. The CDR3 loop spans 16 amino acids. The V and J ends lost 5 bases and 1 base, in that order; junction bases with no gene match: 7. CDR1 is SGHNT and CDR2 is YENEEA in the germline V gene. The CDR3 region is CASSPGVAGGTDTQYF. For the CDR3, the DNA is TGTGCCAGCAGCCCCGGGGTAGCGGGAGGCACAGATACGCAGTATTTT.

This clone showed up just a few times. This sequence joins TRBV5-6 and TRBJ1-5; no definite D call. CDR1 is SGHDT and CDR2 is YYEEEE in the germline V gene. Trimming took off 4 bases at V and 2 bases at J, with 16 bases between the two ends. This CDR3 comprises 16 residues. The DNA of the CDR3 is TGTGCCAGCAGCGCCCAAGCAGGCACGGGCAATCAGCCCCAGCATTTT. Its protein product is CASSAQAGTGNQPQHF.

The chain joins TRBV2 to TRBJ1-5; 11 bases are a match to TRBD1. CDR1 and CDR2 from the germline V gene are SNHLY and FYNNEI. The CDR3 runs to 17 residues. Germline trimming cut 1 base from V and 6 bases from J; bases unmatched to any gene: 8. CDR3 nucleotides: TGTGCCAGCAGTGAAGTAGGACAGGGGGCTCGTATTCAGCCCCAGCATTTT. As protein: CASSEVGQGARIQPQHF.

This chain links TRBV7-6 with TRBJ2-3, with 8 bases aligning to TRBD2. V shed 5 bases, J shed 2 bases, and the junction held 9 bases outside the gene matches. This CDR3 has 16 amino acids. Germline V CDR1 and CDR2: SGHVS, FNYEAQ. The CDR3: CASSPGSGGLTDTQYF. The CDR3 DNA follows: TGTGCCAGCAGCCCGGGGAGCGGGGGACTCACAGATACGCAGTATTTT.